Described below is a single T cell receptor (beta chain) sequence and its context. The record originates from a study of cytomegalovirus exposure and HLA in healthy donors. This CDR3 has 12 residues. CDR1 is MDHEN, CDR2 SYDVKM, per germline. V lost 2 bases to trimming and J lost 3 bases, with 5 bases between them. Use of 60 Vbeta and 13 Jbeta primers characterized the PCR. TCRdb's table, derived via immunoSEQ multiplex PCR, lists solely in-frame clones and lacks some. The sample includes about 160,000 clones, roughly 80% seen only once; the top ten take 7% to 9%. Sequencing was done on a sample of PBMCs. This chain uses TRBV28 with TRBJ2-7, with D hard to call. The sequence derives from a male donor in good health and CMV-seropositive. This CDR3 reads CASSLGNYEQYF. For the CDR3, the DNA is TGTGCCAGCAGTTTAGGCAACTACGAGCAGTACTTC.